This T cell receptor (beta chain) is from a study of T cell changes during pregnancy in multiple sclerosis. The V segment lost 2 bases and the J segment 0 bases; nucleotides outside the gene matches: 7. This CDR3 region has 18 residues. Germline V CDR1 and CDR2: SGHNT, YYREEE (reference sequence). Data came from immunoSEQ multiplex PCR; TCRdb stores just in-frame clones and leaves some out. The sample consists of roughly 89,000 clones, 94% of them appearing once. The sequences come from peripheral blood, collected after pregnancy. The chain joins TRBV5-4 to TRBJ2-3; 12 positions match TRBD2. The clonotype originates from a female donor in good health, enrolled as a control in a pregnancy study. CDR3 in DNA: TGTGCCAGCAGCTTAAAACTAGCGGGAGGTTCTAGCACAGATACGCAGTATTTT. Translated: CASSLKLAGGSSTDTQYF.